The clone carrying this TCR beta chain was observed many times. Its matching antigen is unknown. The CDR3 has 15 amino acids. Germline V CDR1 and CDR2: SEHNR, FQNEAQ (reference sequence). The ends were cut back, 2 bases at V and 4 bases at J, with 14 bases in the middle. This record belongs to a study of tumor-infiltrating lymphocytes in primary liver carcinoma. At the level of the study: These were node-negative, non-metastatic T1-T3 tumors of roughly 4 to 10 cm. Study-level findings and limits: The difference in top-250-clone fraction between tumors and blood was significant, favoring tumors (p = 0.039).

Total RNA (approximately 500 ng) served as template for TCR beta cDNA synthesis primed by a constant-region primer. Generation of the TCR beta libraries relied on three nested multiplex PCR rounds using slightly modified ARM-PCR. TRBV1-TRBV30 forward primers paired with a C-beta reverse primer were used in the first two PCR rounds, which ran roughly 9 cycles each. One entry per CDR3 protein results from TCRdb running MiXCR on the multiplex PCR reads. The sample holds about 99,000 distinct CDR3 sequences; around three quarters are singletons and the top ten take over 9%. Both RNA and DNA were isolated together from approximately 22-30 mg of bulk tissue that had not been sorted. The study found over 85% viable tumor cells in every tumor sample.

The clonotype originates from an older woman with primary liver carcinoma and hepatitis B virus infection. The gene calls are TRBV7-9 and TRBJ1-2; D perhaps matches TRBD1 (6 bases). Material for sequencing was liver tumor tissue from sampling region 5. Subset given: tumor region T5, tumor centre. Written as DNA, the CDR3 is TGTGCCAGCAGCTTAAGGGACACGGTTATCTATGGCTACACCTTC. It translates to CASSLRDTVIYGYTF.